This T cell receptor beta chain originates from a study of T cells after yellow fever vaccination. The wider study: Where fractions had low cell numbers, libraries were prepared from them with the SMART-Seq v4 Ultra Low Input RNA kit.

They built TCR cDNA with 5'RACE template switching, a step that put in a universal primer site and UMIs. TCRdb reprocessed the 5' RACE reads via MiXCR and lists one record per CDR3 protein. The table records hundreds of thousands of distinct CDR3 sequences, about a sixth of them present only once. Germline V gene sequence: CDR1 SEHNR, CDR2 FQNEAQ (reference sequence). V shed 2 bases and J 4 bases; nucleotides not matched to a gene: 8. The CDR3 consists of 16 residues. The study's findings and limits: Post-booster reappearance was seen for most primary-vaccination clones (about 96% CD4, around 91% CD8). It was the secondary response that reached its peak faster, day 5 versus 15, but it was weaker.

As to this clonotype: Its target is not known.

The clonotype comes from a man aged 18-30 years who received the YFV17D yellow fever vaccine. The material was PBMCs, obtained 5 to 6 days after the first yellow fever vaccination. The chain has TRBV7-9 and TRBJ1-5; 7 positions match TRBD1. The DNA for the CDR3 is TGTGCCAGCAGCTTAAAAGGGGACAGAGATAATCAGCCCCAGCATTTT. Its translation is CASSLKGDRDNQPQHF.